This T cell receptor (beta chain) was identified during a study of blood T cell repertoires in COVID-19 (dated by TCRdb to 2018 to 2021). For the wider study: Samples covering the acute and convalescent phases of COVID-19 were provided by collaborators in the United States, Italy and Spain. The prospective study material was composed of cDNA or gDNA derived from T cells, B-cell-depleted T cells, or PBMCs. The dataset comprised deeply sampled blood TCRbeta repertoires from subjects exposed to, actively infected with, or recovered from COVID-19. The repertoires were released in a freely available public database intended as a resource for research on the immune response to SARS-CoV-2. Samples came from the ongoing ImmuneRACE study (first 160 participants) plus 1,254 subjects from 6 global collaborators. Sample metadata almost always included a de-identified subject ID, COVID-19 status, age in years and sex. Where available, HLA class I and class II types were taken from metadata supplied by the sample provider and were not determined by assay-based typing. The investigation overall reported the following: The amount of clinical and demographic metadata varied by source and participant and was provided uncurated.

CDR1 and CDR2, looked up from the germline V gene, are MNHEY and SVGEGT. V is pared back by 2 bases and J by 1 base, with 8 bases lying between the germline termini. The CDR3 runs 14 residues from the cysteine to the phenylalanine. The kept DNA is CDR3 alone, 42 bases in frame from the first base. TCRbeta CDR3 regions were amplified from genomic DNA using the immunoSEQ Assay, a bias-controlled multiplex PCR. The study's own analysis went as follows. Nucleated cell counts per sample were estimated from amplification of reference gene primers within the assay. To quantify the absolute abundance of each unique TCRbeta CDR3 rearrangement, sequence reads were collapsed and filtered. Productive Simpson clonality was computed per sample as the square root of Simpson's diversity index over productive rearrangements. TCRdb limited this immuneACCESS table to in-frame rearrangements with V and J called. A share of clones is missing; checked studies link under half to unresolved V genes, and the rest is unexplained. The D gene and trimming were derived from the DNA, and the V and J assignments and clone size from that table. This sample is represented by around 86,000 clones; approximately 80% of them were singletons. The ten largest clones add up to approximately 10% of the sample.

As regards this clone: Its antigen target is currently unknown. Base qualities are not at hand, and no much larger clone is one base apart.

Each collaborating institution followed its own protocols to collect whole blood in K2EDTA tubes. For TCRbeta analysis, collaborators shipped samples as frozen whole blood, isolated PBMCs, or DNA extracted from either of those sample types. The TCR comes from a human donor in a cohort sampled during active COVID-19. Material: peripheral blood. Recombination connected TRBV6-2 or TRBV6-3 to TRBJ1-1, and TRBD1 may be the D gene, going by 5 matching bases. The sequenced DNA is TGTGCCAGCAGTTACGACGGGGGGAACACTGAAGCTTTCTTT. It specifies CASSYDGGNTEAFF.